The subject of this entry is one T cell receptor beta chain. Its target is unknown. This sample stems from a study of CD8 T cells in ankylosing spondylitis. CDR3 size: 15 residues. V lost 2 bases, J lost 1 base, and 12 bases lay in between. Study observations and caveats: A TCR beta motif of eight highly homologous variants appeared characteristic of ankylosing spondylitis blood. Researchers reportedly found disease-linked clones significantly enriched in matched ankylosing spondylitis synovial fluid.

Each CDR3 protein is one row after TCRdb ran MiXCR on the 5' RACE reads. This table has about 330,000 distinct CDR3 sequences, around 8% appearing once. The sequence derives from a male donor with ankylosing spondylitis. The V gene is TRBV12-3 or TRBV12-4, the J gene TRBJ2-7; TRBD1 might be the D (6 bases). The sequencing sample was made of blood, either unsorted or a sorted T cell fraction (not recorded which). The CDR3 nucleotides read TGTGCCAGCAGTTTAAGAGGGGGTCCTTCCTACGAGCAGTACTTC. Protein sequence: CASSLRGGPSYEQYF.